One T cell receptor (beta chain) is described in this entry. The antigen is not known. Treatment here: roughly 10-day PBMC culture with coronavirus spike peptide pools or control peptides (ViraFEST assay). The authors replaced half the medium with fresh IL-2 medium on days 3 and 7. This entry belongs to a study of vaccination and CD4 T cells after COVID-19. About the study: Recovered patients in the cohort numbered six men and four women, two of them Hispanic. Each participant was administered two doses of a vaccine, which was either BNT162b2 or mRNA-1273. Cells received overlapping spike peptides from SARS-CoV-2, HCoV-NL63, HCoV-OC43 and HCoV-229E as stimulation.

The Oncomine TCR Beta short-read assay was applied to DNA of cultured CD4+ T cells. Each CDR3 protein gets one entry after TCRdb re-called the PCR reads with MiXCR. The sample lists 4,500 to 5,000 distinct CDR3 sequences; around 76% were seen once. CDR1 MNHEY and CDR2 SVGEGT come from the germline V gene. The CDR3 consists of 12 residues. V lost 8 bases and J lost 2, with 7 bases in between. This rearrangement joins TRBV6-2 or TRBV6-3 to TRBJ1-3; no reliable D call. Material for sequencing was CD4+ T cells from blood, cultured in vitro. This clonotype originated in a human donor who had recovered from COVID-19. The CDR3 protein is CASGNTGNTIYF. CDR3 coding DNA: TGTGCCAGCGGCAATACTGGAAACACCATATATTTT.